A selection of T cell receptor beta chains follows, all from one sample in a study of blood T cell repertoires in COVID-19. Only in-frame clones appear in the TCRdb table, and some are missing; sequencing was by immunoSEQ multiplex PCR. The table lists 150,000 to 200,000 clones, around 86% of them singletons. Input material: peripheral blood. The receptors come from a woman in her sixties or seventies with COVID-19, enrolled during active disease. Both conserved end residues are part of each CDR3. The order of the fields is V gene, D gene, clone size, J gene, CDR3 protein, CDR3 DNA. A D gene is named only where the DNA matches it firmly. Only part of the rows carry a size: once, few, many, or a class if the clone is expanded.

TRBV7-6	NA	NA	TRBJ2-7	CASSLLEGPYEQYF	TGTGCCAGCAGCTTATTAGAGGGTCCCTACGAGCAGTACTTC
TRBV7-6	NA	NA	TRBJ2-7	CASSLGQGFSYEQYF	TGTGCCAGCAGCTTGGGGCAGGGCTTCTCCTACGAGCAGTACTTC
TRBV19	NA	NA	TRBJ2-3	CASNGGLGFRTDTQYF	TGTGCCAGTAATGGAGGGCTAGGCTTTCGCACAGATACGCAGTATTTT
TRBV27	TRBD1	once	TRBJ2-4	CASRGQGVDIQYF	TGTGCCAGCAGAGGACAGGGGGTTGACATTCAGTACTTC
TRBV7-6	NA	NA	TRBJ2-7	CASSQLQVTSYEQYF	TGTGCCAGCAGCCAACTTCAGGTGACCTCCTACGAGCAGTACTTC
TRBV28	NA	NA	TRBJ2-5	CASSPGQLYQETQYF	TGTGCCAGCAGCCCAGGACAGTTGTACCAAGAGACCCAGTACTTC
TRBV6-5	NA	once	TRBJ1-2	CASSYSGGRRDYTF	TGTGCCAGCAGTTACTCCGGCGGTAGGCGTGACTACACCTTC
TRBV5-1	NA	NA	TRBJ1-2	CASGETTANYGYTF	TGCGCCAGCGGTGAAACGACAGCTAACTATGGCTACACCTTC
TRBV5-1	NA	NA	TRBJ1-1	CASSAGGRNTEAFF	TGCGCCAGCAGCGCGGGGGGAAGGAACACTGAAGCTTTCTTT
TRBV25-1	NA	many	TRBJ2-7	CASSVSRGPSEQYF	TGTGCCAGCAGTGTATCCAGGGGCCCATCCGAGCAGTACTTC
TRBV4-3	NA	NA	TRBJ1-6	CASRFRALNSPLHF	TGCGCCAGCCGGTTCAGGGCCCTTAATTCACCCCTCCACTTT
TRBV19	NA	few	TRBJ1-1	CASSIGGGSITTEAFF	TGTGCCAGTAGTATAGGAGGGGGATCTATAACGACTGAAGCTTTCTTT
TRBV30	TRBD1	once	TRBJ2-2	CAWRAEGQGILTGELFF	TGTGCCTGGAGGGCCGAGGGACAGGGAATATTAACCGGGGAGCTGTTTTTT
TRBV10-2	NA	NA	TRBJ1-4	CASSRNRAGEKLFF	TGCGCCAGCAGTCGCAACAGGGCCGGTGAAAAACTGTTTTTT
TRBV9	NA	NA	TRBJ1-1	CASRGAWLMNTEAFF	TGTGCCAGCAGAGGGGCGTGGCTAATGAACACTGAAGCTTTCTTT
TRBV20-1	TRBD1	few	TRBJ1-1	CSASRQGGNTEAFF	TGCAGTGCTAGTAGGCAGGGGGGGAACACTGAAGCTTTCTTT
TRBV30	TRBD1	NA	TRBJ2-1	CAWVVGTGRNEQFF	TGTGCCTGGGTGGTTGGGACAGGGAGGAATGAGCAGTTCTTC
TRBV24-1	NA	NA	TRBJ2-7	CAMGPGEQYF	TGTGCCATGGGGCCGGGCGAGCAGTACTTC
TRBV7-2	TRBD2	NA	TRBJ2-7	CASSGWMSGSRSHEQYF	TGTGCCAGCAGCGGTTGGATGAGCGGGAGCCGGTCCCACGAGCAGTACTTC
TRBV10-1	NA	NA	TRBJ1-3	CASSTTGPGNTIYF	TGCGCCAGCAGCACTACAGGGCCTGGAAACACCATATATTTT
TRBV28	NA	NA	TRBJ1-5	CASSYKGERQPQHF	TGTGCCAGCAGTTACAAGGGGGAAAGGCAGCCCCAGCATTTT
TRBV5-1	NA	NA	TRBJ2-3	CASSLEGASTDTQYF	TGCGCCAGCAGCTTGGAAGGGGCTAGCACAGATACGCAGTATTTT
TRBV7-6	TRBD2	NA	TRBJ2-2	CASSLGLAGLGGELFF	TGTGCCAGCAGCTTAGGACTAGCGGGATTGGGCGGGGAGCTGTTTTTT
TRBV4-3	TRBD2	NA	TRBJ2-3	CASSQVLTSGTDTQYF	TGCGCCAGCAGCCAAGTTTTGACTAGCGGCACAGATACGCAGTATTTT
TRBV19	TRBD2	once	TRBJ2-1	CASSSGLAGGSYNEQFF	TGTGCCAGTAGTAGTGGACTAGCGGGAGGGTCATACAATGAGCAGTTCTTC
TRBV7-8	NA	NA	TRBJ1-1	CASSLIPGGEAFF	TGTGCCAGCAGCTTAATCCCTGGGGGGGAAGCTTTCTTT
TRBV30	NA	NA	TRBJ1-4	CACTTNEKLFF	TGTGCCTGTACAACTAATGAAAAACTGTTTTTT
TRBV7-3	TRBD2	NA	TRBJ2-5	CASSLGTSGVETQYF	TGTGCCAGCAGCTTAGGGACTAGCGGGGTGGAGACCCAGTACTTC
TRBV18	NA	NA	TRBJ1-1	CASSQQDSTEAFF	TGTGCCAGCTCACAACAGGATTCCACTGAAGCTTTCTTT
TRBV29-1	TRBD2	NA	TRBJ2-5	CSVEIDRTSGETQYF	TGCAGCGTTGAGATCGACAGGACTAGCGGGGAGACCCAGTACTTC
TRBV5-1	NA	NA	TRBJ1-4	CASRPPGATNEKLFF	TGCGCCAGCCGTCCCCCAGGGGCAACTAATGAAAAACTGTTTTTT
TRBV19	TRBD1	NA	TRBJ1-2	CASSIAGGGYTF	TGTGCCAGTAGTATAGCAGGGGGTGGCTACACCTTC
TRBV18	NA	NA	TRBJ2-5	CASSPPAGLQETQYF	TGTGCCAGCTCACCACCGGCTGGGCTACAAGAGACCCAGTACTTC
TRBV28	NA	NA	TRBJ2-2	CASSLWVEDTGELFF	TGTGCCAGCAGTTTATGGGTGGAGGACACCGGGGAGCTGTTTTTT
TRBV7-6	TRBD1	once	TRBJ1-1	CASSRGTGGSTEAFF	TGTGCCAGCAGCCGCGGGACAGGGGGTTCCACTGAAGCTTTCTTT
TRBV29-1	TRBD2	NA	TRBJ2-2	CSVPGTSGFTGELFF	TGCAGCGTGCCCGGGACTAGCGGATTCACCGGGGAGCTGTTTTTT
TRBV4-1	TRBD1	NA	TRBJ2-2	CASKGTGTNTGELFF	TGCGCCAGCAAGGGGACAGGAACGAACACCGGGGAGCTGTTTTTT
TRBV18	NA	few	TRBJ1-1	CASSPTGGGTEAFF	TGTGCCAGCTCACCTACAGGTGGGGGGACTGAAGCTTTCTTT
TRBV6-2/TRBV6-3	NA	NA	TRBJ2-7	CASSPQGGTPYEQYF	TGTGCCAGCAGTCCACAGGGAGGGACGCCCTACGAGCAGTACTTC
TRBV5-1	NA	NA	TRBJ2-7	CASSLGLWGGSRPYEQYF	TGCGCCAGCAGCTTGGGACTTTGGGGGGGCAGCCGACCCTACGAGCAGTACTTC
TRBV28	TRBD2	once	TRBJ2-7	CASRPSGSSNEQYF	TGTGCCAGCAGGCCTAGCGGGAGTTCGAACGAGCAGTACTTC
TRBV24-1	NA	few	TRBJ2-5	CATSDYQETQYF	TGTGCCACCAGTGACTACCAAGAGACCCAGTACTTC
TRBV2	TRBD1	NA	TRBJ1-2	CASSDDGTDGYTF	TGTGCCAGCAGTGATGACGGGACAGACGGCTACACCTTC
TRBV7-2	NA	NA	TRBJ2-1	CASSLAGAHEQFF	TGTGCCAGCAGCTTAGCAGGGGCCCATGAGCAGTTCTTC
TRBV27	NA	NA	TRBJ2-1	CASKGLRAYNEQFF	TGTGCCAGCAAAGGGTTGAGGGCTTACAATGAGCAGTTCTTC
TRBV28	NA	NA	TRBJ1-5	CASTLGGGISYQPQHF	TGTGCCAGCACCTTAGGAGGTGGGATCAGCTATCAGCCCCAGCATTTT
TRBV7-2	TRBD1	NA	TRBJ1-5	CASSPLTGENQPQHF	TGTGCCAGCAGCCCTCTGACAGGGGAAAATCAGCCCCAGCATTTT
TRBV10-3	NA	once	TRBJ2-7	CAISETKGGEQYF	TGTGCCATCAGTGAAACTAAAGGAGGCGAGCAGTACTTC
TRBV5-1	NA	NA	TRBJ2-5	CASSLTVSGTRSEETQYF	TGCGCCAGCAGCTTGACCGTCTCGGGAACCCGGAGTGAGGAGACCCAGTACTTC
TRBV21-1	NA	NA	TRBJ2-7	CASSKLCGESPYEQYF	TGTGCCAGCAGCAAATTGTGCGGGGAATCCCCCTACGAGCAGTACTTC
TRBV14	TRBD1	few	TRBJ1-1	CASSFEGQGNTEAFF	TGTGCCAGCAGCTTCGAGGGACAGGGGAACACTGAAGCTTTCTTT
TRBV19	TRBD1	NA	TRBJ2-2	CASSMSRDRGLLMAGELFF	TGTGCCAGTAGTATGTCTAGGGACAGGGGCCTCCTTATGGCCGGGGAGCTGTTTTTT